This TCR beta chain was sequenced during a study of control samples from healthy donors and cancer patients. The table lists this clone with a count of one. Using immunoSEQ multiplex PCR, the repertoire was profiled, and TCRdb retains in-frame clones only, with some absent. The table includes around 200,000 clones, 91% detected once. CDR3 length: 14 residues. J lost 4 bases, V lost 8 bases, and 3 bases had no gene match. Germline lookup yields CDR1 MDHEN and CDR2 SYDVKM. V gene TRBV28 combines with J gene TRBJ2-1, with 12 bases that match TRBD2. The sequenced material came from blood. The receptor comes from a woman aged 25-40 years in good health. For the CDR3, the DNA is TGTGCCAGCCGACTAGCGGGAGAGTACAATGAGCAGTTCTTC. Protein sequence: CASRLAGEYNEQFF.